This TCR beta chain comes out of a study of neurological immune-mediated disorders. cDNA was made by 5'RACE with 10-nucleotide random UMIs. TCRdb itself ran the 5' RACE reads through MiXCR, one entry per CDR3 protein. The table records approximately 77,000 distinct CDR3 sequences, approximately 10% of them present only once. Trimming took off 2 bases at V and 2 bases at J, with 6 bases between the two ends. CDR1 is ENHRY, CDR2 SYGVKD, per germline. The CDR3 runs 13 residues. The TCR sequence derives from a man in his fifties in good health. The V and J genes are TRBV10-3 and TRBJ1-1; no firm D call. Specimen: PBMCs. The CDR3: CAISEAVNTEAFF. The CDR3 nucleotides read TGTGCCATCAGTGAGGCAGTAAACACTGAAGCTTTCTTT.